Sequencing of this T cell receptor beta chain was carried out in a study of T cells expressing NK-cell markers. Study in general: Investigators obtained TCR beta repertoires from sorted CD3+CD56+NKG2C+, CD3+CD56+NKG2C- and CD3+CD56-NKG2C+ T cells.

The CDR3 has 18 residues. CDR1 is LGHDT and CDR2 is YNNKEL in the germline V gene (reference sequence). Whole-study findings and limits: The CD3+CD56-NKG2C+ fraction of several donors was also led by these clonotypes.

Remarks on this clonotype: Its antigen is undetermined.

From its re-call of the 5' RACE reads, TCRdb lists each CDR3 protein once, without DNA. The sample table sets out a few hundred thousand distinct CDR3 sequences. The clonotype was recovered from a man aged 18-70 years in good health. This chain uses TRBV3-1 with TRBJ2-4; as DNA is missing, the TRBD2 call by TCRdb cannot be tested. Sequenced sample: blood T cells: a sorted CD56 or NKG2C T cell subset, CD4+ or CD8+ T cells, or bulk PBMC T cells (not recorded which). CDR3 loop: CASSQDSIGEWAKNIQYF.